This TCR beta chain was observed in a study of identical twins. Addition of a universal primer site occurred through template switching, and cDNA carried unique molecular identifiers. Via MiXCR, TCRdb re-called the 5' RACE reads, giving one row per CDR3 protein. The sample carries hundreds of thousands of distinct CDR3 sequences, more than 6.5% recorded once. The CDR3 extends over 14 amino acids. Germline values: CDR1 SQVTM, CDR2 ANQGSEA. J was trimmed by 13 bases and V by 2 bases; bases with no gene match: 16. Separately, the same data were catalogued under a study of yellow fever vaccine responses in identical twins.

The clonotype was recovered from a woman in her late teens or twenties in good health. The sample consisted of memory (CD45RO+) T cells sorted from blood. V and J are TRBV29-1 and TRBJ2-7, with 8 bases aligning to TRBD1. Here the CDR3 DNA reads TGCAGCGTTGAATCGTACTCTCAGGGGGCAGGCCTTTACTTC. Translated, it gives CSVESYSQGAGLYF.